The 18 T cell receptor beta chains below were found in one sample sequenced in a study of tissue T cells after allogeneic stem cell transplantation. Produced via immunoSEQ multiplex PCR; TCRdb's table is partial and in-frame only. The sample holds 5,000 to 7,000 clones, around 62% seen once. The starting material was duodenum tissue, obtained at autopsy. All receptors come from a woman aged 18 to 49 with breast cancer.

This clone has a handful of counts. Additional DNA sequences in this sample encode the identical CDR3. The gene calls are TRBV6-2 or TRBV6-3 and TRBJ2-7; 8 bases are shared with TRBD2. V lost 2 bases to trimming and J lost 2 bases; unmatched junction nucleotides: 2. There are 14 residues in the CDR3. From germline, CDR1 is MNHEY and CDR2 SVGEGT. CDR3 sequence: CASSYVSGTYEQYF. For the CDR3, the DNA is TGTGCCAGCAGTTACGTTAGCGGGACCTACGAGCAGTACTTC.

The rearrangement links TRBV6-2 or TRBV6-3 to TRBJ2-7, with D possibly TRBD2 on 6 matching bases. The germline CDR1 and CDR2 sequences are MNHEY and SVGEGT. The CDR3 sequence is 13 residues long. The germline V and J ends were trimmed by 4 bases and 3 bases, with 10 bases remaining between them. The chain's CDR3 is CASSFVSGYEQYF. CDR3 nucleotides: TGTGCCAGCAGTTTCGTTAGCGGCTACGAGCAGTACTTC.

The rearrangement joins TRBV7-4 to TRBJ2-1; TRBD2 agrees at 11 bases. Trimming cost V 5 bases and J 7 bases; bases outside gene matches: 10. Germline V lookup: CDR1 SGHVT, CDR2 SQSDAQ. The CDR3 is made up of 16 amino acids. The CDR3 loop is CASSQTSGRIGNEQFF. The CDR3 DNA sequence: TGTGCCAGCAGCCAAACTAGCGGGAGAATTGGAAATGAGCAGTTCTTC.

This clone was picked up one time. The V and J genes are TRBV29-1 and TRBJ2-7; D is perhaps TRBD1 (6 bases). Germline CDR1 reads SQVTM; CDR2 reads ANQGSEA. The CDR3 is made up of 14 amino acids. V gave up 3 bases and J gave up 0 bases, with 12 bases separating them. CDR3 sequence reads: CSVEVTGDSYEQYF. DNA of the CDR3: TGCAGCGTTGAGGTGACAGGTGACTCCTACGAGCAGTACTTC.

The genes are TRBV11-3 and TRBJ2-1; D is undetermined. CDR1 and CDR2 (germline): SGHNT, YENEEA. This CDR3 comprises 12 residues. V gave up 0 bases and J gave up 10 bases, with 7 bases separating them. As DNA, the CDR3 is TGTGCCAGCAGCTTAGACGTGGGGGAGCAGTTCTTC. Translating gives CASSLDVGEQFF.

This chain joins TRBV10-3 and TRBJ2-5; D perhaps matches TRBD1 (6 bases). Germline-derived CDR1 and CDR2 are ENHRY and SYGVKD. There are 13 residues in the CDR3. Trimming took 10 bases from V and 4 from J, leaving 16 bases between them. The CDR3 bases are TGTGCCACTAGGACAGCAACACGAGAGACCCAGTACTTC. Its translation: CATRTATRETQYF.

This chain uses TRBV29-1 with TRBJ2-1; maybe TRBD2 (6 bases). V gave up 5 bases and J gave up 7 bases, with 9 bases separating them. Germline CDR1 SQVTM, CDR2 ANQGSEA. The CDR3 runs 11 residues. The CDR3: CSVFLANEQFF. The CDR3 bases are TGCAGCGTTTTCCTAGCGAATGAGCAGTTCTTC.

The CDR3 bases are TGTGCCACCAGGGAAATCGCGGGCTCCGGGGAGCTGTTTTTT. Its protein is CATREIAGSGELFF. This rearrangement joins TRBV7-8 to TRBJ2-2, with D possibly called TRBD1 or TRBD2 (5 bases each). Trimming pared 10 bases from V and 6 bases from J, leaving 18 bases between. CDR1 and CDR2 from the germline V gene are SGHVS and FQNEAQ. The CDR3 runs to 14 residues.

The rearrangement joins TRBV19 to TRBJ2-2; D is perhaps TRBD2 (6 bases). The CDR3 loop spans 16 amino acids. CDR1 is LNHDA and CDR2 is SQIVND in the germline V gene (reference sequence). Trimming removed 3 bases at V and 4 bases at J, with 15 bases between. For the CDR3, the DNA is TGTGCCAGTAGTATCCCACCCCTAGCGAGCACCGGGGAGCTGTTTTTT. This sequence encodes CASSIPPLASTGELFF.

This clone was seen only a few times. This rearrangement joins TRBV4-3 to TRBJ1-2; possible D gene TRBD1, 5 bases. CDR1 and CDR2 from the germline V gene are LGHNA and YSLEER. V dropped 1 base and J dropped 8 bases, with 14 bases sitting between them. This CDR3 has 14 residues. CDR3 DNA: TGCGCCAGCAGCCAAGGTCCGGGGGATGGGGGCTACACCTTC. Encoded protein: CASSQGPGDGGYTF.

About this clone: Other DNA sequences in this sample translate to the same CDR3. This chain uses TRBV6-5 with TRBJ2-6; D gene uncertain. The CDR3 has 12 residues. The germline V and J ends were trimmed by 9 bases and 2 bases, with 5 bases remaining between them. The germline CDR1 and CDR2 sequences are MNHEY and SVGAGI. The CDR3 loop is CASRTGANVLTF. The CDR3 DNA follows: TGTGCCAGTCGGACTGGGGCCAACGTCCTGACTTTC.

This clone showed up just once. The gene calls are TRBV7-3 and TRBJ2-1; 15 bases line up with TRBD2. Germline V gene data show CDR1 as SGHTA and CDR2 as FQGTGA. V shed 5 bases, J shed 7 bases, and the junction held 12 bases outside the gene matches. This CDR3 region has 18 residues. The CDR3 loop reads CASSGRTSGRARLNEQFF. DNA of the CDR3: TGTGCCAGCAGCGGAAGGACTAGCGGGAGGGCAAGGTTAAATGAGCAGTTCTTC.

The gene calls are TRBV9 and TRBJ2-7, with 14 bases identical to TRBD2. The trim removed 7 bases at V and 7 bases at J, leaving 7 bases unmatched. The germline V gene encodes CDR1 SGDLS and CDR2 YYNGEE. This CDR3 is built from 14 residues. CDR3 protein: CASSGLAGVSEQYF. The CDR3 coding sequence is TGTGCCAGCTCGGGACTAGCGGGAGTAAGTGAGCAGTACTTC.

The chain joins TRBV19 to TRBJ2-2; 10 bases line up with TRBD2. The junction had 1 base not matched to a gene; V was cut back by 4 bases and J by 8 bases. Germline CDR1 reads LNHDA; CDR2 reads SQIVND (reference sequence). The CDR3 has 13 amino acids. The CDR3, as DNA: TGTGCCAGTAGTACGACTAGCGGGGGGGAGCTGTTTTTT. This gives the protein CASSTTSGGELFF.

The gene calls are TRBV10-2 and TRBJ2-5; D might be TRBD1 (6 bases). CDR3 length: 13 amino acids. Germline assignment: CDR1 WSHSY and CDR2 SAAADI. Trimming cost V 7 bases and J 2 bases, with 11 bases left between them. CDR3 nucleotides: TGCGCCAGCACCAGGGGAGTTCAAGAGACCCAGTACTTC. Its translation is CASTRGVQETQYF.

This clone occurred once. V gene TRBV30 combines with J gene TRBJ1-2; D not resolved. This CDR3 spans 13 amino acids. Trimming stripped 4 bases from V and 3 bases from J, with 12 bases between. Germline CDR1 reads GTSNPN; CDR2 reads SVGIG (reference sequence). The CDR3 bases are TGTGCCTGGACCCTGGCGGCGCACTATGGCTACACCTTC. The encoded protein is CAWTLAAHYGYTF.

This clone was seen a few times. The V gene is TRBV27, the J gene TRBJ1-1; 10 positions agree with TRBD1. J gave up 0 bases and V 8 bases, and 9 bases lay outside the gene matches. Germline assignment: CDR1 MNHEY and CDR2 SMNVEV (reference sequence). The CDR3 is 16 amino acids. CDR3 in amino acids: CASQTGGAEMNTEAFF. CDR3 coding DNA: TGTGCCAGCCAGACAGGGGGCGCGGAAATGAACACTGAAGCTTTCTTT.

A single count supports this clone. This chain links TRBV6-2 or TRBV6-3 with TRBJ2-5; D not resolved. CDR1 and CDR2 from the germline V gene are MNHEY and SVGEGT. Trimming removed 6 bases from V and 2 bases from J, with 10 bases in between. This CDR3 is 13 amino acids long. The CDR3 DNA sequence: TGTGCCAGCAGCCGGGCCGGGCAAGAGACCCAGTACTTC. Amino acids: CASSRAGQETQYF.